The present T cell receptor beta chain was sequenced within a study of blood T cell repertoires in COVID-19. Study details: Samples came from the United States, Italy and Spain, spanning acute and convalescent COVID-19. PBMCs, B-cell-depleted T cells, or T cells provided the cDNA or gDNA that made up the material.

J lost 2 bases, V lost 5 bases, and 4 bases had no gene match. CDR3 length: 15 amino acids. Germline CDR1 is SGHTA and CDR2 is FQGNSA. Enrolled during active infection, Seattle patients were then followed longitudinally. Repertoires were generated with immunoSEQ multiplex PCR, while TCRdb's copy carries only in-frame clones and drops some. The repertoire includes tens of thousands of clones, 89% of them detected once, and 4.5% to 5.5% sits in the top ten. The source is a man between 60 and 70 years old with COVID-19, enrolled during active disease. Source material: peripheral blood. This chain uses TRBV7-2 with TRBJ1-5, with TRBD1 matching 9 bases. The chain's CDR3 is CASSPRTGGNQPQHF. CDR3 DNA sequence: TGTGCCAGCAGCCCACGGACAGGGGGCAATCAGCCCCAGCATTTT.